This T cell receptor (beta chain) is drawn from a study of spatial heterogeneity in lung cancer. Germline CDR1 reads MNHEY; CDR2 reads SVGEGT. CDR3 size: 16 residues. Trimming stripped 3 bases from V and 4 bases from J, with 17 bases between. Stated time point: blood at routine non-recurrence follow-up after resection. In its sample, this clonotype was seen many times. MiXCR, run by TCRdb on the 5' RACE reads, gives a single entry per CDR3 protein. The sample holds roughly 29,000 distinct CDR3 sequences, roughly 5.7% seen once. The clonotype was recovered from a female donor with early-stage non-small cell lung cancer. V usage is TRBV6-2 or TRBV6-3 and J usage is TRBJ2-3; no firm D call. The specimen was PBMCs, collected at follow-up. CDR3 nucleotide sequence: TGTGCCAGCAGTTATGTGAGGACCGCTATTCCAGATACGCAGTATTTT. Its protein product is CASSYVRTAIPDTQYF.